The T cell receptor beta chain described here comes from a study of blood T cells in healthy people across ages (dated by TCRdb to 2014 to 2015). Background on the whole study: In model experiments, template switching captured roughly one uniquely barcoded TCR beta cDNA molecule for every two T cells. Using deep sequencing normalized with unique cDNA molecular identifiers, the study measured how TCR beta repertoire diversity changes with age. The donors were split into four age groups: young (average around 15 years), middle-aged (roughly 39), aged (roughly 68) and long-lived (more than 80). To avoid experimental bias, donors of different ages were spread randomly across the sequencing lanes. Using the same blood draw, the study looked at two additional independent replicas of 1 million unique cDNA reads for two donors, one aged 18 to 29 and the other aged 80 or older.

Systemically healthy Caucasian individuals from Russia, 35 to 50 in total and aged about 6 to 100 years, were included as donors. Ten milliliters of peripheral blood were collected from each donor into EDTA-treated Vacutainer tubes. Ficoll-Paque density-gradient centrifugation was used to isolate PBMCs, with at least 6 million per sample. Total RNA, at least 5.5 micrograms per sample, was extracted from PBMCs with Trizol reagent. The percentages of naive CD45RAhigh/CD27high T cells were determined by flow cytometry on a PBMC aliquot from every donor. Libraries were built with 5' RACE. Instrument used: Illumina HiSeq 2500. A second PCR of about 6 to 11 cycles was performed with a sample-barcoded 5' primer and a J-beta primer mix. Each TCR beta cDNA molecule received a unique molecular identifier from a template-switch 5' adaptor carrying 12 random nucleotides. Each sample yielded at least 3 million CDR3-containing paired-end reads. First-strand cDNA was synthesized from all RNA with the Mint cDNA synthesis kit, primed by a TRBC-specific oligonucleotide. Following uracil-DNA glycosylase treatment, all cDNA underwent a first 18-cycle PCR with the universal primers M1SS and BC2_uni_R. As for the original processing: For normalization, 1 million high-quality reads, each with a distinct molecular identifier, were randomly selected from each sample. Reads sharing molecular identifiers were discarded rather than binned into consensus sequences. MiTCR, run with a Q25 quality threshold and the strictest error-elimination algorithm, handled CDR3 identification, clonotype clustering and error correction. A nonparametric unseen species model using Euler transformation provided a lower-bound estimate of total TCR beta diversity. Using fastp at Q25 and MiXCR, TCRdb reprocessed the public reads and kept productive beta chains. Every entry covers one CDR3 protein and lists the most common genes and DNA from its rows. In this record, the V and J calls reflect TCRdb's handling and not the investigators' own analysis. In this sample the table shows some 1.5 million distinct CDR3 sequences, 28% of which occur a single time. The top ten constitute about 8% of the sample.

Sequences SQVTM (CDR1) and ANQGSEA (CDR2) are obtained from the germline V gene. Reading from cysteine to phenylalanine, the CDR3 counts 18 amino acids. The kept DNA is CDR3 alone, 54 bases in frame from the first base. Study-level results and caveats: Observed TCR beta diversity per million T cells fell roughly linearly with age, and a significant reduction was already apparent by age around 40. The CMV infection status of donors was not known, potentially confounding age-related changes in expanded clonotypes. Bulk unsorted PBMC profiling prevented conclusive comparison of naive and antigen-experienced compartments. There was a strong correlation between observed TCR beta diversity and the percentage of naive T cells measured by flow cytometry. Compared with the aged group, more naive CD4+ T cells, fewer expanded clones and increased TCR diversity were shown by the long-lived group, suggesting age selection. Estimates of total diversity based on one million sequenced T cells were regarded as lower bounds and as underestimates.

On this clonotype itself: Its antigen target is currently unknown. A much larger clone is a single base away; this may be a read error.

Sequenced material: blood. The receptor's source is a woman in her 30s in good health. The chain links TRBV29-1 with TRBJ2-4, with 7 bases aligning to TRBD1. The end of the DNA is better explained by TRBJ2-7, so the J call may be wrong. The encoded CDR3 is CSGRGETGDTVGTYEQYF. The DNA sequence reads TGCAGCGGCCGAGGTGAAACAGGGGATACTGTCGGCACCTACGAGCAGTACTTC.